This T cell receptor beta chain was sequenced during a study of T cells after somatic rescue of genetic block. V dropped 5 bases and J dropped 1; count of bases not matched to a gene: 5. CDR3 size: 15 residues. Germline-derived CDR1 and CDR2 are LNHDA and SQIVND (reference sequence). Using immunoSEQ multiplex PCR, the repertoire was profiled, and TCRdb retains in-frame clones only, with some absent. Of 10,000 to 15,000 clones listed, over 60% are singletons. The sequenced material came from peripheral blood mononuclear cells (PBMCs). This receptor was identified in a boy younger than 18. The rearrangement joins TRBV19 to TRBJ1-2; 9 nucleotides line up with TRBD1. For the CDR3, the DNA is TGTGCCAGTAGTGCCGGGACAGGGAATAACTATGGCTACACCTTC. Translated: CASSAGTGNNYGYTF.